This TCR beta chain was obtained from a study of shared clonotypes between healthy human individuals. Study-level information: CD4 naive and memory got three plates each, CD8 naive two, CD8 memory one.

The CDR3 is made up of 13 amino acids. Germline values: CDR1 MNHNS, CDR2 SASEGT. Trimming shortened V by 7 bases and J by 4 bases, and 14 bases separated the two germline ends. Each sample came from a Caucasian adult donor living in Nashville, Tennessee. It was into CD45RA+ naive and CD45RA-negative memory subsets that the CD4+ cells were split. Method: immunoSEQ multiplex PCR; TCRdb's copy keeps in-frame clones and lacks some. The data hold about 2.4 million clones, with 85% to 95% observed a single time. The chain uses TRBV6-1 and TRBJ2-7; D unclear. The sequencing sample was made of naive CD4+ T cells sorted from blood. Regarding subset: CD45RA+ positively selected. This TCR was recovered from a man in his late teens or twenties in good health. This CDR3 reads CASKEGGEYEQYF. For the CDR3, the DNA is TGTGCCAGCAAAGAAGGTGGTGAATACGAGCAGTACTTC.